A selection of T cell receptor beta chains follows, all from one sample in a study of identifying expanded T cells in peripheral blood. Profiled with immunoSEQ multiplex PCR; TCRdb holds only in-frame clones, not every one. In the table there are about 130,000 clones, 75% to 90% of which are singletons. The source material was blood. Receptors were obtained from a person aged 18-69 years in good health. The CDR3 runs from the conserved cysteine through the conserved F or W. The order of the fields is J gene, D gene, V gene, clone size, CDR3 length, CDR3 DNA, CDR3 protein. The D gene is left open where the match is weak. Clone size is stated in some rows and not others, as once, few, many or a class when expanded.

j_gene: TRBJ1-3; d_gene: NA; v_gene: TRBV7-9; abundance: few; len: 15; CDR3nt: TGTGCCAGCAGCTTAGAAGGGTTCTCTGGAAACACCATATATTTT; CDR3aa: CASSLEGFSGNTIYF
j_gene: TRBJ2-4; d_gene: NA; v_gene: TRBV9; abundance: NA; len: 14; CDR3nt: TGTGCCAGCAGCGTAGAACCACGTGAGGACATTCAGTACTTC; CDR3aa: CASSVEPREDIQYF
j_gene: TRBJ1-1; d_gene: NA; v_gene: TRBV7-9; abundance: few; len: 14; CDR3nt: TGTGCCAGCAGCCCGGGACCCCTGAACACTGAAGCTTTCTTT; CDR3aa: CASSPGPLNTEAFF
j_gene: TRBJ2-1; d_gene: NA; v_gene: TRBV21-1; abundance: NA; len: 16; CDR3nt: TGTGCCAGCAGCTCGCAAGGTGGCAGGGGGCGGTATGAGCAGTTCTTC; CDR3aa: CASSSQGGRGRYEQFF
j_gene: TRBJ1-1; d_gene: NA; v_gene: TRBV5-5; abundance: NA; len: 13; CDR3nt: TGTGCCAGCAGCTTGATTAGAAACACTGAAGCTTTCTTT; CDR3aa: CASSLIRNTEAFF
j_gene: TRBJ1-6; d_gene: NA; v_gene: TRBV9; abundance: NA; len: 14; CDR3nt: TGTGCCAGCAGCGTAGATCGTGTGGATTCACCCCTCCACTTT; CDR3aa: CASSVDRVDSPLHF
j_gene: TRBJ1-4; d_gene: NA; v_gene: TRBV7-9; abundance: once; len: 14; CDR3nt: TGTGCCAGCAGCCATTACCGCGCTAATGAAAAACTGTTTTTT; CDR3aa: CASSHYRANEKLFF
j_gene: TRBJ2-3; d_gene: NA; v_gene: TRBV5-4; abundance: NA; len: 14; CDR3nt: TGTGCCAGCACCGAGACGCTAGGCACAGATACGCAGTATTTT; CDR3aa: CASTETLGTDTQYF
j_gene: TRBJ2-2; d_gene: TRBD1; v_gene: TRBV5-4; abundance: NA; len: 16; CDR3nt: TGTGCCAGCAGCAGAGGGGACAGGTTGAAAACCGGGGAGCTGTTTTTT; CDR3aa: CASSRGDRLKTGELFF
j_gene: TRBJ1-1; d_gene: NA; v_gene: TRBV7-3; abundance: NA; len: 14; CDR3nt: TGTGCCAGCAGCTCGGGGGCTTGGAACACTGAAGCTTTCTTT; CDR3aa: CASSSGAWNTEAFF
j_gene: TRBJ2-1; d_gene: NA; v_gene: TRBV25-1; abundance: NA; len: 13; CDR3nt: TGTGCCAGCAGTGTGCCCCAATACAATGAGCAGTTCTTC; CDR3aa: CASSVPQYNEQFF
j_gene: TRBJ1-1; d_gene: NA; v_gene: TRBV6-4; abundance: NA; len: 13; CDR3nt: TGTGCCAGCAGTGACCAAGGGGGGGGACGAGCTTTCTTT; CDR3aa: CASSDQGGGRAFF
j_gene: TRBJ1-1; d_gene: TRBD1; v_gene: TRBV18; abundance: NA; len: 16; CDR3nt: TGTGCCAGCTCCTCCGGGACAGGACCAACGAACACTGAAGCTTTCTTT; CDR3aa: CASSSGTGPTNTEAFF
j_gene: TRBJ1-6; d_gene: NA; v_gene: TRBV19; abundance: once; len: 15; CDR3nt: TGTGCCAGTAGTACGACAACCTCCTATAATTCACCCCTCCACTTT; CDR3aa: CASSTTTSYNSPLHF
j_gene: TRBJ2-3; d_gene: TRBD2; v_gene: TRBV7-6; abundance: NA; len: 12; CDR3nt: TGTGCCAGCAGCCCTAGCGGGGGGGAGCAGTATTTT; CDR3aa: CASSPSGGEQYF
j_gene: TRBJ2-7; d_gene: NA; v_gene: TRBV29-1; abundance: NA; len: 12; CDR3nt: TGCAGCGTTGAAGGGACGGGATACGAGCAGTACTTC; CDR3aa: CSVEGTGYEQYF
j_gene: TRBJ1-1; d_gene: NA; v_gene: TRBV5-5; abundance: NA; len: 15; CDR3nt: TGTGCCAGCAGCTTGGCCTTTTTTGGGGGAACTGAAGCTTTCTTT; CDR3aa: CASSLAFFGGTEAFF
j_gene: TRBJ1-1; d_gene: NA; v_gene: TRBV4-1; abundance: NA; len: 15; CDR3nt: TGCGCCAGCAGCCAATATCAGGGGCAGAACACTGAAGCTTTCTTT; CDR3aa: CASSQYQGQNTEAFF
j_gene: TRBJ2-2; d_gene: NA; v_gene: TRBV7-3; abundance: NA; len: 13; CDR3nt: TGTGCCAGCAGCTTCATACGGGACGGGGAGCTGTTTTTT; CDR3aa: CASSFIRDGELFF
j_gene: TRBJ1-5; d_gene: TRBD1; v_gene: TRBV5-8; abundance: NA; len: 17; CDR3nt: TGTGCCAGCAGCTTGGCCTTAACCACAGGGGGATCTCAGCCCCAGCATTTT; CDR3aa: CASSLALTTGGSQPQHF
j_gene: TRBJ1-1; d_gene: NA; v_gene: TRBV27; abundance: NA; len: 13; CDR3nt: TGTGCCAGCAGTTCCAATCAGAACACTGAAGCTTTCTTT; CDR3aa: CASSSNQNTEAFF
j_gene: TRBJ2-3; d_gene: NA; v_gene: TRBV5-1; abundance: medium-sized; len: 13; CDR3nt: TGCGCCAGCAGCTTTTCTACCACAGATACGCAGTATTTT; CDR3aa: CASSFSTTDTQYF
j_gene: TRBJ2-7; d_gene: TRBD2; v_gene: TRBV18; abundance: few; len: 14; CDR3nt: TGTGCCAGCTCACCACCGACTAGCGTCCTGGAGCAGTACTTC; CDR3aa: CASSPPTSVLEQYF
j_gene: TRBJ1-2; d_gene: NA; v_gene: TRBV5-8; abundance: NA; len: 15; CDR3nt: TGTGCCAGCAGCTTGCTTCTGGGACGGGAATATGGCTACACCTTC; CDR3aa: CASSLLLGREYGYTF
j_gene: TRBJ1-5; d_gene: NA; v_gene: TRBV11-1; abundance: few; len: 14; CDR3nt: TGTGCCAGCAGCTTATGGGGGAGCAATCAGCCCCAGCATTTT; CDR3aa: CASSLWGSNQPQHF
j_gene: TRBJ1-5; d_gene: TRBD1; v_gene: TRBV18; abundance: NA; len: 17; CDR3nt: TGTGCCAGCTCACCAATCCCTTCGTGGGACAGAAATCAGCCCCAGCATTTT; CDR3aa: CASSPIPSWDRNQPQHF
j_gene: TRBJ1-3; d_gene: NA; v_gene: TRBV19; abundance: NA; len: 14; CDR3nt: TGTGCCAGTAGTGATCCATCGACGGGAAACACCATATATTTT; CDR3aa: CASSDPSTGNTIYF
j_gene: TRBJ2-2; d_gene: NA; v_gene: TRBV5-1; abundance: NA; len: 13; CDR3nt: TGCGCCTCCGCCGCAGGGGTACGCGGGGAGCTGTTTTTT; CDR3aa: CASAAGVRGELFF
j_gene: TRBJ1-2; d_gene: TRBD1; v_gene: TRBV6-6; abundance: NA; len: 13; CDR3nt: TGTGCCAGCAGTCAAACAGGGGCTTATGGCTACACCTTC; CDR3aa: CASSQTGAYGYTF
j_gene: TRBJ1-5; d_gene: TRBD1; v_gene: TRBV6-6; abundance: NA; len: 15; CDR3nt: TGTGCCAGCACGCATTCTGGGACAGGGATTCAGCCCCAGCATTTT; CDR3aa: CASTHSGTGIQPQHF
j_gene: TRBJ2-1; d_gene: TRBD2; v_gene: TRBV14; abundance: NA; len: 14; CDR3nt: TGTGCCAGCAGCCCCTGGACTAGCGGGACCGAGCAGTTCTTC; CDR3aa: CASSPWTSGTEQFF
j_gene: TRBJ2-5; d_gene: TRBD2; v_gene: TRBV2; abundance: NA; len: 15; CDR3nt: TGTGCCAGCAGTGAATCAAGCGGGAGGGAAGAGACCCAGTACTTC; CDR3aa: CASSESSGREETQYF
j_gene: TRBJ2-1; d_gene: NA; v_gene: TRBV19; abundance: NA; len: 13; CDR3nt: TGTGCCAGTAGGGGACTGGCCTACAATGAGCAGTTCTTC; CDR3aa: CASRGLAYNEQFF
j_gene: TRBJ2-1; d_gene: TRBD2; v_gene: TRBV10-3; abundance: NA; len: 16; CDR3nt: TGTGCCATCAGTGAGGTGACTAGCGGGAGTGGCAATGAGCAGTTCTTC; CDR3aa: CAISEVTSGSGNEQFF
j_gene: TRBJ2-7; d_gene: TRBD2; v_gene: TRBV2; abundance: NA; len: 12; CDR3nt: TGTGCCAGCAAACTAGCGGGGGGCGAGCAGTACTTC; CDR3aa: CASKLAGGEQYF
j_gene: TRBJ2-1; d_gene: NA; v_gene: TRBV2; abundance: NA; len: 14; CDR3nt: TGTGCCAGCAGTTTCCGGGACAAAGTCTATGAGCAGTTCTTC; CDR3aa: CASSFRDKVYEQFF
j_gene: TRBJ1-2; d_gene: TRBD1; v_gene: TRBV5-1; abundance: NA; len: 15; CDR3nt: TGCGCCAGCAGCTTGGGTCAGGGGGCGAACTATGGCTACACCTTC; CDR3aa: CASSLGQGANYGYTF
j_gene: TRBJ1-2; d_gene: NA; v_gene: TRBV4-1; abundance: NA; len: 15; CDR3nt: TGCGCCAGCAGCCAGGGTCGACAGGTGGACTATGGCTACACCTTC; CDR3aa: CASSQGRQVDYGYTF
j_gene: TRBJ2-1; d_gene: NA; v_gene: TRBV11-1; abundance: NA; len: 14; CDR3nt: TGTGCCAGCAGCTTAGGGGGAGTCATCGGTGAGCAGTTCTTC; CDR3aa: CASSLGGVIGEQFF
j_gene: TRBJ2-5; d_gene: NA; v_gene: TRBV19; abundance: NA; len: 13; CDR3nt: TGTGCCAGTAGGGATCAGGGTGAAGCGACCCAGTACTTC; CDR3aa: CASRDQGEATQYF
j_gene: TRBJ2-7; d_gene: TRBD2; v_gene: TRBV29-1; abundance: NA; len: 12; CDR3nt: TGCAGCGTTGCTAGCGGGAGGTCCGAGCAGTACTTC; CDR3aa: CSVASGRSEQYF
j_gene: TRBJ2-2; d_gene: NA; v_gene: TRBV5-6; abundance: NA; len: 17; CDR3nt: TGTGCCAGCAGCTTGTCCGGGGACCCTCGAATTACCGGGGAGCTGTTTTTT; CDR3aa: CASSLSGDPRITGELFF
j_gene: TRBJ2-2; d_gene: TRBD2; v_gene: TRBV5-4; abundance: NA; len: 15; CDR3nt: TGTGCCAGCAGGGGGGAGGGGCCGAACACCGGGGAGCTGTTTTTT; CDR3aa: CASRGEGPNTGELFF
j_gene: TRBJ2-5; d_gene: NA; v_gene: TRBV5-1; abundance: NA; len: 14; CDR3nt: TGCGCCAGCAGCCTCGGGACGGCACAAGAGACCCAGTACTTC; CDR3aa: CASSLGTAQETQYF
j_gene: TRBJ2-3; d_gene: TRBD2; v_gene: TRBV9; abundance: NA; len: 15; CDR3nt: TGTGCCAGCAGCGTCTTAGCGGGAGTGGGAGATACGCAGTATTTT; CDR3aa: CASSVLAGVGDTQYF
j_gene: TRBJ1-6; d_gene: NA; v_gene: TRBV30; abundance: few; len: 13; CDR3nt: TGTGCCTGGAGCCCAGGGAACAATTCACCCCTCCACTTT; CDR3aa: CAWSPGNNSPLHF
j_gene: TRBJ1-5; d_gene: NA; v_gene: TRBV18; abundance: NA; len: 15; CDR3nt: TGTGCCAGCTCACGGTTTCGGGGTAACGATCAGCCCCAGCATTTT; CDR3aa: CASSRFRGNDQPQHF
j_gene: TRBJ2-5; d_gene: TRBD2; v_gene: TRBV15; abundance: NA; len: 14; CDR3nt: TGTGCCACCGGGACTAGCGGGTCAAAAGAGACCCAGTACTTC; CDR3aa: CATGTSGSKETQYF
j_gene: TRBJ2-5; d_gene: NA; v_gene: TRBV2; abundance: NA; len: 12; CDR3nt: TGTGCCAGCAGAGCCGAGCAAGAGACCCAGTACTTC; CDR3aa: CASRAEQETQYF
j_gene: TRBJ2-1; d_gene: TRBD2; v_gene: TRBV5-1; abundance: NA; len: 16; CDR3nt: TGCGCCAGCAGCTTTCGGCGGGAGGGCGCGGGAAATGAGCAGTTCTTC; CDR3aa: CASSFRREGAGNEQFF
j_gene: TRBJ2-5; d_gene: NA; v_gene: TRBV25-1; abundance: NA; len: 16; CDR3nt: TGTGCCAGCAGTGACCCCGGACCATCGGCTGGAGAGACCCAGTACTTC; CDR3aa: CASSDPGPSAGETQYF
j_gene: TRBJ1-3; d_gene: NA; v_gene: TRBV9; abundance: NA; len: 18; CDR3nt: TGTGCCAGCAGCTCGATCGGGGCGGGTAAAGACTCTGGAAACACCATATATTTT; CDR3aa: CASSSIGAGKDSGNTIYF
j_gene: TRBJ2-1; d_gene: NA; v_gene: TRBV7-3; abundance: NA; len: 16; CDR3nt: TGTGCCAGCAGCACCTACGGGACTCGCTCCTACAATGAGCAGTTCTTC; CDR3aa: CASSTYGTRSYNEQFF
j_gene: TRBJ2-1; d_gene: NA; v_gene: TRBV19; abundance: NA; len: 13; CDR3nt: TGTGCCAGTAGTACTAATAGGGCCGGGGAGCAGTTCTTC; CDR3aa: CASSTNRAGEQFF
j_gene: TRBJ1-4; d_gene: NA; v_gene: TRBV7-9; abundance: NA; len: 14; CDR3nt: TGTGCTAGCAGCTCAGGGGTCCCTAATGAAAAACTGTTTTTT; CDR3aa: CASSSGVPNEKLFF